A few counts support the clone carrying this T cell receptor (beta chain). Its target is not known. Coculturing of the mixed lymphocyte reaction cells was performed at 37°C for around six days. These data are taken from a study of siplizumab effects on memory and regulatory T cells. For the study at large: Without drug or with siplizumab at roughly 0.93 ug/mL, mixed lymphocyte reactions were set up in pairs.

The study, taken as a whole, reports: Naive T cells looked more diverse than memory cells and looked like major alloresponse contributors.

This table comes from immunoSEQ multiplex PCR, and its TCRdb copy is limited to in-frame clones, with some not included. Of about 18,000 clones listed, approximately 44% are singletons. The germline CDR1 and CDR2 sequences are LNHDA and SQIVND (reference sequence). The junction had 8 bases not matched to a gene; V was cut back by 6 bases and J by 5 bases. The CDR3 extends over 17 amino acids. This clonotype was sampled from a human donor in good health; the cells came from an allogeneic mixed lymphocyte reaction. Some clones in this sample may be carry-over from other donors' samples. Sequences were obtained from CFSE-low (dividing) CD4+ T cells sorted from an allogeneic mixed lymphocyte reaction. This chain links TRBV19 with TRBJ2-3, with 16 nucleotides matching TRBD2. The CDR3 nucleotides read TGTGCCAGTAGCCGCCCGGGACTAGCGGGAGGGAGAGATACGCAGTATTTT. It yields the protein CASSRPGLAGGRDTQYF.